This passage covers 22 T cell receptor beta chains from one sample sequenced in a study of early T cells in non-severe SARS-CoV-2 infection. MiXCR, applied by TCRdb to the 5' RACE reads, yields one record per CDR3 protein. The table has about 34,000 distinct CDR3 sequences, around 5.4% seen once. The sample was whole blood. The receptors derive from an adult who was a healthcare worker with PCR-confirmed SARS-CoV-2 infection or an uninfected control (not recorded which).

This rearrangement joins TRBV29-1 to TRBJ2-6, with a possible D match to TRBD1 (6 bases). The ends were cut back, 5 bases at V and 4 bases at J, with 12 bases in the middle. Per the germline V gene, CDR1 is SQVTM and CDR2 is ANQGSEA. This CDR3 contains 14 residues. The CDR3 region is CSVPGAVGANVLTF. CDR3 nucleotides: TGCAGCGTTCCAGGGGCGGTCGGGGCCAACGTCCTGACTTTC.

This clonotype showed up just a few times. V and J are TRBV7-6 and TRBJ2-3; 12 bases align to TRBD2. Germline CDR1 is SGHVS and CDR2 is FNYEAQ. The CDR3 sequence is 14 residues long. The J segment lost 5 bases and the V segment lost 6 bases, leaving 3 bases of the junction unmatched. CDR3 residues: CASSPTSGGDTQYF. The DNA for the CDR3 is TGTGCCAGCAGTCCGACTAGCGGGGGAGATACGCAGTATTTT.

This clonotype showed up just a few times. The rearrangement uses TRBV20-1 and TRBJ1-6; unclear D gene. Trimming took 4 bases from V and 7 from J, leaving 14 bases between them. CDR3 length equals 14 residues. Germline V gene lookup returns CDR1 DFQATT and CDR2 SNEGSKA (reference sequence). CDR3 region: CSATTLTRNSPLHF. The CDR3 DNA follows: TGCAGTGCTACAACCTTAACAAGGAATTCACCCCTCCACTTT.

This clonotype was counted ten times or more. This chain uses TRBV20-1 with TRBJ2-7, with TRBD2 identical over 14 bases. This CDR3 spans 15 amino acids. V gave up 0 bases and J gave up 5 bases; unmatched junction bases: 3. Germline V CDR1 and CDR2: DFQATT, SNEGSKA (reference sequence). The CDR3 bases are TGCAGTGCTAGAGATGGACTAGCGGGAGGTGACGAGCAGTACTTC. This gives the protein CSARDGLAGGDEQYF.

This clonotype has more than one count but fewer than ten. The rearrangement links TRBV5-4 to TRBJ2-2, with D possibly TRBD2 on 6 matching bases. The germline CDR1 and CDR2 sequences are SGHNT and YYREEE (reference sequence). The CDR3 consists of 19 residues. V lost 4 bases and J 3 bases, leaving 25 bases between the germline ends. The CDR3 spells CASSPGLLHSWGYTGELFF. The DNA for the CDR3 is TGTGCCAGCAGCCCGGGACTCCTCCACTCGTGGGGCTACACCGGGGAGCTGTTTTTT.

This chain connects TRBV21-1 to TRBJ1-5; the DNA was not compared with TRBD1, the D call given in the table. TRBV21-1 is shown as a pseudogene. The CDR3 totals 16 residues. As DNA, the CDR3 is TGTGCCAGCACCAAGGGGGACAGGAGTTTTGGACAGCCCCAGCATTTT. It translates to CASTKGDRSFGQPQHF.

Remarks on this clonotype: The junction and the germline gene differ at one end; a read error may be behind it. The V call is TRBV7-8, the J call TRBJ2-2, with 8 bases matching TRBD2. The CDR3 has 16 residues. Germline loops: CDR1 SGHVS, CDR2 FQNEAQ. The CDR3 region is CASSSVSGTNTGELLF. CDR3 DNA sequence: TGTGCCAGCAGCTCCGTTAGCGGGACGAACACCGGGGAGCTGCTTTTT.

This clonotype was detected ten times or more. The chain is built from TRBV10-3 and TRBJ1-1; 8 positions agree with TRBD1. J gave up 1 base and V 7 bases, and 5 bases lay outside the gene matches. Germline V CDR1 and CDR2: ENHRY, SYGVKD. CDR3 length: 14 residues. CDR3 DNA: TGTGCCATCAAAGTGACAGGGGCGAACACTGAAGCTTTCTTT. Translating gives CAIKVTGANTEAFF.

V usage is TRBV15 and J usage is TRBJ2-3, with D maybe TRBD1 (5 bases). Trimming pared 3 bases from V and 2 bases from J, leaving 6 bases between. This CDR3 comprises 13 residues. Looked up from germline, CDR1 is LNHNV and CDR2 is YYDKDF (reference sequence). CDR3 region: CATSRDITDTQYF. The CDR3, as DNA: TGTGCCACCAGCAGGGACATCACAGATACGCAGTATTTT.

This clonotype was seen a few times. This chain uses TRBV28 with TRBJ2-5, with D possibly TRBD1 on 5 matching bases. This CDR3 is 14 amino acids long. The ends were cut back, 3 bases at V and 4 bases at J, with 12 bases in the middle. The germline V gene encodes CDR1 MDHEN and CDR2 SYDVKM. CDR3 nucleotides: TGTGCCAGCAGTTTTTCTTGGGGCACAGAGACCCAGTACTTC. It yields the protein CASSFSWGTETQYF.

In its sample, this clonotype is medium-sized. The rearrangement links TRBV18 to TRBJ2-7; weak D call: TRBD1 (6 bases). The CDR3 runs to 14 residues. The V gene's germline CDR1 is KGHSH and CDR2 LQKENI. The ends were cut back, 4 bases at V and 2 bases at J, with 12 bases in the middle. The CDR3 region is CASSQGVGAYEQYF. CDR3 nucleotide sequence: TGTGCCAGCTCACAGGGGGTAGGAGCCTACGAGCAGTACTTC.

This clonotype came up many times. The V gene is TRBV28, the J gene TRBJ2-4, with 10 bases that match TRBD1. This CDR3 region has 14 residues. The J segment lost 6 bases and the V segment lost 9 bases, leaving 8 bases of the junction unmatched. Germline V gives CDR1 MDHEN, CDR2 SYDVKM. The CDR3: CARRLDRGRNIQYF. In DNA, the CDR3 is TGTGCCAGGAGGCTAGACAGGGGGCGAAACATTCAGTACTTC.

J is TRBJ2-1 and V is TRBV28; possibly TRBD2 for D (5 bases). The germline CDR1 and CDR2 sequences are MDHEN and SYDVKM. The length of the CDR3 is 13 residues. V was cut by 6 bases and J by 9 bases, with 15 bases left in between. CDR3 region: CASRDSTTVEQFF. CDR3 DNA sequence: TGTGCCAGCAGGGACTCGACTACAGTTGAGCAGTTCTTC.

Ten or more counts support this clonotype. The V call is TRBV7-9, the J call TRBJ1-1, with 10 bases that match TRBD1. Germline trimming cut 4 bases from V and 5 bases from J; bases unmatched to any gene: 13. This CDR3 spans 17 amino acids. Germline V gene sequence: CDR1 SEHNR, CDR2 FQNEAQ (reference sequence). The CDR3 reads CASSSFTGTGVGTEAFF. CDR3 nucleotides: TGTGCCAGCAGCTCTTTCACCGGGACAGGGGTAGGGACTGAAGCTTTCTTT.

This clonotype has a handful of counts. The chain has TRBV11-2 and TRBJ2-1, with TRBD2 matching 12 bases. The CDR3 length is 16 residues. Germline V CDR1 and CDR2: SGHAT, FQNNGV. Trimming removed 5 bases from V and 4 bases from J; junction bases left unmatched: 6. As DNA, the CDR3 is TGTGCCAGCAGCCCACCCGGACTAGCGGGGTACAATGAGCAGTTCTTC. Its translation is CASSPPGLAGYNEQFF.

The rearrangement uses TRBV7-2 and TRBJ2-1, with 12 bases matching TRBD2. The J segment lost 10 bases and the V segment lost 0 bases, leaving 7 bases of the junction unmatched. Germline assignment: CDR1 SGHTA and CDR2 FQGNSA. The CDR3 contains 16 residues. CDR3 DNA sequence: TGTGCCAGCAGCTTAGCAAGACTAGCGGGAGTAGGAGAGCAGTTCTTC. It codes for CASSLARLAGVGEQFF.

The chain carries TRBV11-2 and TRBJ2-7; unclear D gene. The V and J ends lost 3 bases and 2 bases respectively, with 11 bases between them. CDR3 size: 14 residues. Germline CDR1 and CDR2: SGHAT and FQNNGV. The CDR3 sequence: CASSFNFRAYEQYF. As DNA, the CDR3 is TGTGCCAGCAGCTTCAACTTTAGGGCCTACGAGCAGTACTTC.

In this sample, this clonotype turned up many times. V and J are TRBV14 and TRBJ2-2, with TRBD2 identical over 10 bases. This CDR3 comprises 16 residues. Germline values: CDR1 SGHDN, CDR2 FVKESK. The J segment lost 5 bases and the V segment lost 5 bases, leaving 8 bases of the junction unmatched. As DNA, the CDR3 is TGTGCCAGCAGCTCCCTAGCGGGAGAACGGACCGGGGAGCTGTTTTTT. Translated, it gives CASSSLAGERTGELFF.

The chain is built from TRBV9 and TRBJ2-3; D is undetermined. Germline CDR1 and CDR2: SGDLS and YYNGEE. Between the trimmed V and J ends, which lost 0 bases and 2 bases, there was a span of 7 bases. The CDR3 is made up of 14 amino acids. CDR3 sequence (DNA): TGTGCCAGCAGCGTAGTTTCGTTCACAGATACGCAGTATTTT. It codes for CASSVVSFTDTQYF.

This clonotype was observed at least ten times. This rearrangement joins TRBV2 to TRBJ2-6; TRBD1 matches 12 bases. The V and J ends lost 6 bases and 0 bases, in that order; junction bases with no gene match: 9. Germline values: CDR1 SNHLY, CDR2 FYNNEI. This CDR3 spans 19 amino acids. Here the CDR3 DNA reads TGTGCCAGCAGGGGACAGGGGGCTAAATTCCTCTCTGGGGCCAACGTCCTGACTTTC. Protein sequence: CASRGQGAKFLSGANVLTF.

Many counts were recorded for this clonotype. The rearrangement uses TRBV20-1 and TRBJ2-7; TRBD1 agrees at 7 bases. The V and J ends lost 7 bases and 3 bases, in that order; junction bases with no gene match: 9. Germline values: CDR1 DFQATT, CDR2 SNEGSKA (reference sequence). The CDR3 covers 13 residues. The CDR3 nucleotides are TGCAGTGGTTTCTCCACAGGGGACTACGAGCAGTACTTC. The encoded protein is CSGFSTGDYEQYF.

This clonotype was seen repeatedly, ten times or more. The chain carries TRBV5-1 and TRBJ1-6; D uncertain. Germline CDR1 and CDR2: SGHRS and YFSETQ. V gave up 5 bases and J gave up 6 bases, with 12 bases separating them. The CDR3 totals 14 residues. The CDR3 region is CASRGSIPNSPLHF. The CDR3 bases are TGCGCCAGCAGGGGTAGTATCCCTAATTCACCCCTCCACTTT.